A selection of T cell receptor beta chains follows, all from one sample in a study of identical twins. TCRdb independently ran MiXCR on the 5' RACE reads; one entry per CDR3 protein. The sample yields about 240,000 distinct CDR3 sequences, 10% to 13% seen once. Sequencing input: memory T cells sorted from blood. Every receptor here comes from a man aged 50-59 years in good health. The CDR3 runs from the conserved cysteine through the conserved F or W. A D gene is named only where the DNA matches it firmly. For some rows the clone size is stated as once, few or many, or as a class when expanded; others skip it.

>TRBV12-3/TRBV12-4|TRBD2|NA|TRBJ2-7
CASSLRLAQIYEQYF
TGTGCCAGCAGTCTCCGACTAGCTCAAATCTACGAGCAGTACTTC
>TRBV5-6|NA|few|TRBJ1-1
CASSWNQVDTEAFF
TGTGCCAGCAGCTGGAACCAGGTGGACACTGAAGCTTTCTTT
>TRBV4-3|NA|many|TRBJ2-7
CASSQVTAGEQYF
TGCGCCAGCAGCCAAGTGACCGCAGGGGAGCAGTACTTC
>TRBV12-3/TRBV12-4|TRBD2|many|TRBJ2-3
CASSPGTSGRLGTQYF
TGTGCCAGCAGTCCCGGGACTAGCGGGAGGTTGGGTACGCAGTATTTT
>TRBV4-3|NA|many|TRBJ2-7
CASSQGTTQPYEQYF
TGCGCCAGCAGCCAAGGGACTACCCAACCCTACGAGCAGTACTTC
>TRBV20-1|TRBD1|many|TRBJ2-2
CSARDPGTGFYTGELFF
TGCAGTGCTAGAGATCCCGGGACAGGGTTTTACACCGGGGAGCTGTTTTTT
>TRBV7-2|TRBD2|many|TRBJ2-7
CASSKGLAGFSYEQYF
TGTGCCAGCAGCAAGGGACTAGCGGGCTTCTCCTACGAGCAGTACTTC
>TRBV10-3|NA|NA|TRBJ1-2
CAITRTATEGYTF
TGTGCCATCACCCGGACTGCGACAGAAGGCTACACCTTC
>TRBV4-3|NA|many|TRBJ1-1
CASSQSARGNTEAFF
TGCGCCAGCAGCCAATCGGCTCGGGGGAACACTGAAGCTTTCTTT
>TRBV7-8|NA|many|TRBJ2-5
CASSLGVETQYF
TGTGCCAGCAGCTTGGGAGTGGAGACCCAGTACTTC
>TRBV12-3/TRBV12-4|TRBD2|few|TRBJ2-3
CASIGTSGTDTQYF
TGTGCCAGCATAGGGACTAGCGGCACAGATACGCAGTATTTT
>TRBV10-3|NA|few|TRBJ1-2
CAISEWGAGGYTF
TGTGCCATCAGTGAATGGGGGGCCGGTGGCTACACCTTC
>TRBV18|NA|many|TRBJ2-5
CASSPWGFETQYF
TGTGCCAGCTCCCCTTGGGGCTTCGAGACCCAGTACTTC
>TRBV27|NA|few|TRBJ1-5
CASSLSAGAWDNQPQHF
TGTGCCAGCAGTTTATCGGCGGGGGCTTGGGACAATCAGCCCCAGCATTTT
>TRBV4-3|NA|many|TRBJ1-4
CASSQVLRPRGGNEKLFF
TGCGCCAGCAGCCAAGTATTACGCCCGAGGGGCGGTAATGAAAAACTGTTTTTT
>TRBV9|NA|many|TRBJ2-1
CASSSELGASSYNEQFF
TGTGCCAGCAGCTCAGAATTGGGGGCAAGCTCCTACAATGAGCAGTTCTTC
>TRBV10-1|TRBD1|NA|TRBJ2-2
CASSNDRADTGELFF
TGCGCCAGCAGTAATGACAGGGCGGACACCGGGGAGCTGTTTTTT
>TRBV28|TRBD1|once|TRBJ2-3
CASSSPGTGVSDTQYF
TGTGCCAGCAGTTCCCCCGGGACAGGGGTATCAGATACGCAGTATTTT
>TRBV25-1|NA|many|TRBJ2-3
CASSEEYTDTQYF
TGTGCCAGCAGTGAGGAGTACACAGATACGCAGTATTTT
>TRBV6-2/TRBV6-3|TRBD1|NA|TRBJ2-3
CASSRGQTLTDTQYF
TGTGCCAGCAGTCGGGGACAGACCCTCACAGATACGCAGTATTTT
>TRBV28|TRBD2|NA|TRBJ2-7
CASSASTSGAAGREQYF
TGTGCCAGCAGTGCTTCCACTAGCGGGGCCGCGGGGAGAGAGCAGTACTTC
>TRBV5-1|NA|many|TRBJ1-5
CASSLESGGNQPQHF
TGCGCCAGCAGCTTGGAATCCGGAGGCAATCAGCCCCAGCATTTT
>TRBV24-1|TRBD1|once|TRBJ2-5
CATSEVGTGKETQYF
TGTGCCACCAGTGAAGTTGGGACAGGGAAAGAGACCCAGTACTTC
>TRBV12-3/TRBV12-4|NA|many|TRBJ1-1
CASRYGGTSSEAFF
TGTGCCAGCAGATACGGAGGGACATCCTCTGAAGCTTTCTTT
>TRBV18|NA|few|TRBJ2-7
CASSPQATYEQYF
TGTGCCAGCTCACCCCAGGCGACCTACGAGCAGTACTTC
>TRBV20-1|NA|few|TRBJ2-2
CSAGDPTVGELFF
TGCAGTGCTGGGGATCCTACGGTCGGGGAGCTGTTTTTT
>TRBV10-3|NA|few|TRBJ2-5
CAIRRGLGETQYF
TGTGCCATCAGACGAGGGTTGGGGGAGACCCAGTACTTC
>TRBV5-6|NA|many|TRBJ2-3
CASSLGRSTDTQYF
TGTGCCAGCAGCTTGGGTAGAAGCACAGATACGCAGTATTTT
>TRBV7-8|NA|many|TRBJ2-2
CASRRDTNTGELFF
TGTGCCAGCAGGCGGGATACGAACACCGGGGAGCTGTTTTTT
>TRBV21-1|NA|NA|TRBJ1-2
CASSKSSDGAYGYTF
TGTGCCAGCAGCAAATCTAGCGACGGTGCCTATGGCTACACCTTC
>TRBV4-3|NA|few|TRBJ2-7
CASSQGHKSYEQYF
TGCGCCAGCAGCCAAGGACATAAATCCTACGAGCAGTACTTC
>TRBV7-2|NA|many|TRBJ2-2
CASSLAGIGGELFF
TGTGCCAGCAGCTTGGCAGGAATAGGCGGGGAGCTGTTTTTT
>TRBV5-1|TRBD1|many|TRBJ2-7
CASKRENRGPNEQYF
TGCGCCAGCAAGAGGGAAAACAGGGGGCCAAACGAGCAGTACTTC
>TRBV28|TRBD2|many|TRBJ2-3
CASSRGGSTDTQYF
TGTGCCAGCAGTCGGGGGGGCTCGACAGATACGCAGTATTTT
>TRBV7-8|NA|few|TRBJ2-2
CASSPIPGELFF
TGTGCCAGCAGCCCAATTCCCGGGGAGCTGTTTTTT
>TRBV5-8|TRBD1|NA|TRBJ1-6
CASSFRTGGSGNSPLHF
TGTGCCAGCAGCTTCAGGACAGGGGGTTCGGGCAATTCACCCCTCCACTTT
>TRBV2|NA|few|TRBJ2-1
CASIPEASYNEQFF
TGTGCCAGCATCCCCGAGGCTTCCTACAATGAGCAGTTCTTC
>TRBV2|NA|few|TRBJ2-5
CASTILGGGETQYF
TGTGCCAGCACCATATTAGGGGGTGGAGAGACCCAGTACTTC
>TRBV6-2/TRBV6-3|TRBD2|few|TRBJ2-7
CASSYSGTSVHEQYF
TGTGCCAGCAGTTACTCCGGGACTAGTGTACACGAGCAGTACTTC
>TRBV29-1|NA|NA|TRBJ2-3
CSVRTDSDTQYF
TGCAGCGTTCGAACCGACTCAGATACGCAGTATTTT
>TRBV12-3/TRBV12-4|TRBD2|many|TRBJ2-5
CASSDPGLAVQETQYF
TGTGCCAGCAGTGATCCGGGACTAGCGGTCCAAGAGACCCAGTACTTC
>TRBV20-1|TRBD2|NA|TRBJ2-3
CSAIAGTTTDTQYF
TGCAGTGCCATAGCGGGAACTACCACAGATACGCAGTATTTT
>TRBV4-1|NA|many|TRBJ1-3
CASSQEGEDTIYF
TGCGCCAGCAGCCAAGAGGGGGAGGATACCATATATTTT